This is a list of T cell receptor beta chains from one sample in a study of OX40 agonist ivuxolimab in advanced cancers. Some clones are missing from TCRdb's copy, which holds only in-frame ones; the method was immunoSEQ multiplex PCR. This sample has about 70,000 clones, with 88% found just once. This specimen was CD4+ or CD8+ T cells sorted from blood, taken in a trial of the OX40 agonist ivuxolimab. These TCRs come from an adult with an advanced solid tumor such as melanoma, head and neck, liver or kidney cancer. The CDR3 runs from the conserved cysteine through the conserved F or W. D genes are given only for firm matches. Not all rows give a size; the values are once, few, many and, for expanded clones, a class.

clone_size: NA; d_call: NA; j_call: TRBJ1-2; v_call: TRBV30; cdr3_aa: CASARTALEGYTF; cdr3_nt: TGTGCCAGCGCTCGGACGGCCCTGGAGGGCTACACCTTC
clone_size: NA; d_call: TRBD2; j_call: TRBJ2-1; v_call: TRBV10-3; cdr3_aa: CAIKREGSDEQFF; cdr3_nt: TGTGCCATTAAGCGGGAGGGCTCCGATGAGCAGTTCTTC
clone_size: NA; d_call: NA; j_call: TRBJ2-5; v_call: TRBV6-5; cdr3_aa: CASSLRGETQYF; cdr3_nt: TGTGCCAGCAGCCTTAGAGGGGAGACCCAGTACTTC
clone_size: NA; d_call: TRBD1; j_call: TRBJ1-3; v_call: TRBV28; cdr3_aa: CASSLPQGAGSGNTIYF; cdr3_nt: TGTGCCAGCAGTTTACCACAGGGGGCCGGCTCTGGAAACACCATATATTTT
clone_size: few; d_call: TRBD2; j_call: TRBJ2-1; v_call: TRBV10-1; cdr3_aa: CASSQREPYNEQFF; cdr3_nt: TGCGCCAGCAGCCAGCGGGAGCCTTACAATGAGCAGTTCTTC
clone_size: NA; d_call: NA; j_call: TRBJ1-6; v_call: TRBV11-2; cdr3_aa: CASSLAGPRSSPLHF; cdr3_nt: TGTGCCAGCAGCTTAGCCGGCCCGAGGTCTTCACCCCTCCACTTT
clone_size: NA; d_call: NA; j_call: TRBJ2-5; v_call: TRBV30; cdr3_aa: CAWSLQETQYF; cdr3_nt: TGTGCCTGGAGTCTTCAGGAGACCCAGTACTTC
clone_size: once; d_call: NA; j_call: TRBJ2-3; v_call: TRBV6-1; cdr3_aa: CASSEAGPATDTQYF; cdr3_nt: TGTGCCAGCAGTGAAGCAGGGCCGGCCACAGATACGCAGTATTTT
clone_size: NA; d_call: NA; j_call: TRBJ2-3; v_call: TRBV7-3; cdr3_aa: CASSLLGSTDTQYF; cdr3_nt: TGTGCCAGCAGCTTATTAGGTAGCACAGATACGCAGTATTTT
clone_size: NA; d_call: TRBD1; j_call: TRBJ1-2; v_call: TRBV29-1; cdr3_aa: CSVPGQGEYGYTF; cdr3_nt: TGCAGCGTTCCGGGACAGGGGGAATATGGCTACACCTTC
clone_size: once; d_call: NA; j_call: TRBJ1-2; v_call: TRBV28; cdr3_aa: CASSLWLGSDYGYTF; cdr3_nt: TGTGCCAGCAGTTTATGGTTGGGGAGTGACTATGGCTACACCTTC
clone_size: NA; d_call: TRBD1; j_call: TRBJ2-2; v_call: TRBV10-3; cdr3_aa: CAISDRDRGTGELFF; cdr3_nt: TGTGCCATCAGTGACCGGGACAGGGGTACCGGGGAGCTGTTTTTT
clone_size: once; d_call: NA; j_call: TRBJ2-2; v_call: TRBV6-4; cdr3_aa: CASSEPNTGELFF; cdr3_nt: TGTGCCAGCAGTGAACCGAACACCGGGGAGCTGTTTTTT
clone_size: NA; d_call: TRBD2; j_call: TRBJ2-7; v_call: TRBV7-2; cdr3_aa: CASSSRTSGGYEQYF; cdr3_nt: TGTGCCAGCAGCTCCCGGACTAGCGGGGGTTACGAGCAGTACTTC
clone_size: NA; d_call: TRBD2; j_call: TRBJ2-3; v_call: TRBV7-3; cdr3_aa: CASSQGASGSGADTQYF; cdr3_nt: TGTGCCAGCAGCCAGGGGGCTAGCGGGAGTGGTGCAGATACGCAGTATTTT
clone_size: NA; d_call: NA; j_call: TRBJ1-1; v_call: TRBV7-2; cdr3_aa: CASSFGTMNTEAFF; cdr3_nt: TGTGCCAGCAGCTTTGGGACCATGAACACTGAAGCTTTCTTT
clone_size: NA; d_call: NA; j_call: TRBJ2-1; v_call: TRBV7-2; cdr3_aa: CASSKDASSYNEQFF; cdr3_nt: TGTGCCAGCAGCAAGGACGCGAGCTCCTACAATGAGCAGTTCTTC
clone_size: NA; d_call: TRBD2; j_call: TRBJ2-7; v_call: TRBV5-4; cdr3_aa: CASSPTSGGSEQYF; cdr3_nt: TGTGCCAGCAGCCCTACTAGCGGGGGGAGCGAGCAGTACTTC
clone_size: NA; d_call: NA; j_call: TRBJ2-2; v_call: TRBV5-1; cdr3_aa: CASSLAYPEGTGELFF; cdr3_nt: TGCGCCAGCAGCTTGGCCTACCCAGAAGGCACCGGGGAGCTGTTTTTT
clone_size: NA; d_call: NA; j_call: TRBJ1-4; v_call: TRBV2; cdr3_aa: CASRTGPATNEKLFF; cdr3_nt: TGTGCCAGCAGGACTGGACCTGCAACTAATGAAAAACTGTTTTTT
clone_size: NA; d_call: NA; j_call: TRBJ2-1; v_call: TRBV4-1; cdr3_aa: CASSLLHNFNEQFF; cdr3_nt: TGCGCCAGCAGCCTACTTCACAACTTCAATGAGCAGTTCTTC
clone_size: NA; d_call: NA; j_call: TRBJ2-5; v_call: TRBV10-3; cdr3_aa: CAISESSGAGETQYF; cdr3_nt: TGTGCCATCAGTGAGTCGTCCGGGGCGGGGGAGACCCAGTACTTC
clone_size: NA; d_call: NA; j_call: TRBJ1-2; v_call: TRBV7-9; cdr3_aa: CASSPSTVAYGYTF; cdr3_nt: TGTGCCAGCAGCCCATCGACGGTCGCCTATGGCTACACCTTC
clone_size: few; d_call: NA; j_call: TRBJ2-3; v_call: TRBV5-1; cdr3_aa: CASSRSSGGTAGTDTQYF; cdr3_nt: TGCGCCAGCAGCCGATCATCGGGCGGAACGGCAGGCACAGATACGCAGTATTTT
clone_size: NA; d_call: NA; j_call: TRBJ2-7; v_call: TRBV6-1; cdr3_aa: CASSEYGQGNEQYF; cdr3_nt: TGTGCCAGCAGTGAATACGGTCAGGGCAACGAGCAGTACTTC
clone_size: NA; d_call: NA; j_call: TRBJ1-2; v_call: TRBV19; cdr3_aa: CASSMDGSGDYGYTF; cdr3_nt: TGTGCCAGTAGTATGGACGGCTCGGGTGACTATGGCTACACCTTC
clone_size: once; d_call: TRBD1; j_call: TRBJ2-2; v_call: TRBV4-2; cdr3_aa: CASSPFGTGGDTGELFF; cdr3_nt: TGTGCCAGCAGCCCCTTTGGGACAGGCGGGGACACCGGGGAGCTGTTTTTT
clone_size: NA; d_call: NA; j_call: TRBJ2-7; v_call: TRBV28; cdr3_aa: CASSTPGSEQYF; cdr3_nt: TGTGCCAGCAGCACCCCAGGGTCCGAGCAGTACTTC
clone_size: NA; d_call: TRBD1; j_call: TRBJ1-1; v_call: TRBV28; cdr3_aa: CASSSGGQGWRNTEAFF; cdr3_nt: TGTGCCAGCAGTTCGGGGGGACAGGGGTGGCGGAACACTGAAGCTTTCTTT
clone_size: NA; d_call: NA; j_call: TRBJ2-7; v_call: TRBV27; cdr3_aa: CASSPLPQRTGEYEQYF; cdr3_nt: TGTGCCAGCAGTCCTCTACCGCAAAGGACGGGGGAATACGAGCAGTACTTC
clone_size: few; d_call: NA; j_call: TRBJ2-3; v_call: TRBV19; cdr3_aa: CATTDRASTDTQYF; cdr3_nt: TGTGCCACCACAGACCGTGCTAGCACAGATACGCAGTATTTT
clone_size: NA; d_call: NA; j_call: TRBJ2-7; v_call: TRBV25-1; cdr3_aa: CASSEWVSYEQYF; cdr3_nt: TGTGCCAGCAGTGAATGGGTGAGCTACGAGCAGTACTTC
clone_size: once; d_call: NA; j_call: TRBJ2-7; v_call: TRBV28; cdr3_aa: CASSLSGSEQYF; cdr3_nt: TGTGCCAGCAGTTTATCCGGGTCCGAGCAGTACTTC
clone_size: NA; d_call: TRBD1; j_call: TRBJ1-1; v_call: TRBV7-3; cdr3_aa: CASSPQQGARITEAFF; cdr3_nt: TGTGCCAGCAGCCCCCAACAGGGGGCGCGTATAACTGAAGCTTTCTTT
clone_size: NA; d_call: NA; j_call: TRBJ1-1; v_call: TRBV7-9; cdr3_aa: CASSARVSMNTEAFF; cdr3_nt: TGTGCCAGCAGCGCGAGGGTTAGCATGAACACTGAAGCTTTCTTT
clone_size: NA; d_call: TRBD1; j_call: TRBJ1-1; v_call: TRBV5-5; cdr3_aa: CASSAGQVNTEAFF; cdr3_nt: TGTGCCAGCAGCGCCGGACAGGTGAACACTGAAGCTTTCTTT
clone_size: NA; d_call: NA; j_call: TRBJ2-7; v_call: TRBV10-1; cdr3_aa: CASSESRGVWEQYF; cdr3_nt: TGCGCCAGCAGTGAGTCTCGAGGGGTCTGGGAGCAGTACTTC
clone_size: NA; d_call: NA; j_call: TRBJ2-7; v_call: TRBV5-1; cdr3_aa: CASSWRAGQRTSYEQYF; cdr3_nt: TGCGCCAGCAGCTGGAGGGCCGGGCAGAGGACTTCCTACGAGCAGTACTTC
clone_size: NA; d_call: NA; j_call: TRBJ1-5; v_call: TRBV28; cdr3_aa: CASSEPGGNNQPQHF; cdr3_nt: TGTGCCAGCAGTGAACCCGGAGGTAACAATCAGCCCCAGCATTTT
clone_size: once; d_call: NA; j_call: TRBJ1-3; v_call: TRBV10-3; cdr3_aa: CAISEGRQSSGNTIYF; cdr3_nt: TGTGCCATCAGTGAGGGTCGACAGAGCTCTGGAAACACCATATATTTT
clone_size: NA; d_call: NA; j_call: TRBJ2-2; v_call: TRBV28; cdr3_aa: CASSSHGGTNTGELFF; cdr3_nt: TGTGCCAGCAGTTCCCATGGTGGTACGAACACCGGGGAGCTGTTTTTT
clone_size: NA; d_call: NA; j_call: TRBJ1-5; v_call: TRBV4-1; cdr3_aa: CASSRGLPNQPQHF; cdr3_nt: TGCGCCAGCAGCCGCGGGTTGCCGAATCAGCCCCAGCATTTT
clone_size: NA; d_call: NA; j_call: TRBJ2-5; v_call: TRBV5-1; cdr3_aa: CASSSPYQETQYF; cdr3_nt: TGCGCCAGCAGCTCGCCGTACCAAGAGACCCAGTACTTC